A selection of T cell receptor beta chains follows, all from one sample in a study of shared clonotypes between healthy human individuals. The data were produced by immunoSEQ multiplex PCR, yet TCRdb's version contains in-frame clones alone and is incomplete. The sample carries about 500,000 clones, 75% to 80% recorded once. Source material: PBMCs. The receptors were gathered from a woman aged 35 to 49 in good health. Some clones in this sample may be carry-over from other donors' samples. Each CDR3 is given with its conserved first and last residue. A D gene is named only where the DNA matches it firmly. Some rows mark clone size as missing; the rest say once, few, many or name a class of expanded clone.

TGTGCCAGCAGTCCCCTCCGACAGGGTAAAACTGAAGCTTTCTTT | CASSPLRQGKTEAFF | TRBJ1-1 | NA | TRBD1 | TRBV27
TGTGCCAGCTCACAAGGGACAGGGCCTTACACAGATACGCAGTATTTT | CASSQGTGPYTDTQYF | TRBJ2-3 | NA | TRBD1 | TRBV18
TGTGCCAGCAGCGTTGGTAGCGGGAGATCGGCCGGGGAGCTGTTTTTT | CASSVGSGRSAGELFF | TRBJ2-2 | many | TRBD2 | TRBV9
TGTGCTAGTGGTTTCGCCCCTACTAGCGGGAGTGTAGATACGCAGTATTTT | CASGFAPTSGSVDTQYF | TRBJ2-3 | many | TRBD2 | TRBV12-5
TGTGCCAGCAGCTTAGTCGTGGGCAATCAGCCCCAGCATTTT | CASSLVVGNQPQHF | TRBJ1-5 | NA | NA | TRBV7-2
TGTGCCAGCAGCTTAGGTAGTCTAGCGGGAGTCTCCGGGGAGCTGTTTTTT | CASSLGSLAGVSGELFF | TRBJ2-2 | NA | TRBD2 | TRBV7-8
TGTGCCAGCAGTGACGGACAGGGGTACGAGGGGCAGTTCTTC | CASSDGQGYEGQFF | TRBJ2-1 | NA | TRBD1 | TRBV6-6
TGTGCCACCAGCAGAGATCGGGACAGGGGAATCGGATCTGGAAACACCATATATTTT | CATSRDRDRGIGSGNTIYF | TRBJ1-3 | NA | TRBD1 | TRBV15
TGTGCCAGCAGCCCATACAGTAGCTCCTACAATGAGCAGTTCTTC | CASSPYSSSYNEQFF | TRBJ2-1 | NA | NA | TRBV7-3
TGCGCCAGCAGCTTGGGGTCCGGGAGCGGTTCGGAGACCCAGTACTTC | CASSLGSGSGSETQYF | TRBJ2-5 | once | NA | TRBV5-1
TGTGCCAGCAGTTTGACCCCGGGACTAGCGGGTCGGAATGAGCAGTTCTTC | CASSLTPGLAGRNEQFF | TRBJ2-1 | NA | TRBD2 | TRBV28
TGTGCCAGCAGCTTAGACGGACAGGATAATTCACCCCTCCACTTT | CASSLDGQDNSPLHF | TRBJ1-6 | few | TRBD1 | TRBV11-2
TGTGCCAGCAGCTTAGGGATTGGTCCAGCGGGAGGGACAACAGATACGCAGTATTTT | CASSLGIGPAGGTTDTQYF | TRBJ2-3 | NA | TRBD2 | TRBV11-1
TGTGCCAGCTCACCCTCTCCGGACCAGGACGCAAAACTGTTTTTT | CASSPSPDQDAKLFF | TRBJ1-4 | NA | NA | TRBV18
TGTGCCAGCAGCAAAGGACAGAGCAATCAGCCCCAGCATTTT | CASSKGQSNQPQHF | TRBJ1-5 | NA | NA | TRBV6-5
TGTGCCAGCAGTGACGGCTACGAGGGGGATGAGCAGTTCTTC | CASSDGYEGDEQFF | TRBJ2-1 | NA | NA | TRBV6-4